This paragraph reports one T cell receptor beta chain. CDR3 length: 17 residues. J gave up 6 bases and V 0 bases, and 3 bases lay outside the gene matches. Germline-derived CDR1 and CDR2 are MNHEY and SMNVEV (reference sequence). This record comes from a study of T cells in Graves' hyperthyroidism and ophthalmopathy. Amplified regions were TCR beta CDR3 sequences from RNA transcripts. TCR CDR3 underwent first-round RT-PCR with the HTBI primer set. TCRdb independently ran MiXCR on the multiplex PCR reads; one entry per CDR3 protein. The sample contains under 350,000 distinct CDR3 sequences, 21% of which appear only once.

The rearrangement joins TRBV27 to TRBJ2-1, with 15 nucleotides matching TRBD2. This TCR was sampled from a woman aged 50 to 60 with Graves' hyperthyroidism. Sequencing used blood. The CDR3 reads CASSLSVGLAGGNEQFF. The DNA for the CDR3 is TGTGCCAGCAGTTTATCAGTGGGACTAGCGGGAGGCAATGAGCAGTTCTTC.